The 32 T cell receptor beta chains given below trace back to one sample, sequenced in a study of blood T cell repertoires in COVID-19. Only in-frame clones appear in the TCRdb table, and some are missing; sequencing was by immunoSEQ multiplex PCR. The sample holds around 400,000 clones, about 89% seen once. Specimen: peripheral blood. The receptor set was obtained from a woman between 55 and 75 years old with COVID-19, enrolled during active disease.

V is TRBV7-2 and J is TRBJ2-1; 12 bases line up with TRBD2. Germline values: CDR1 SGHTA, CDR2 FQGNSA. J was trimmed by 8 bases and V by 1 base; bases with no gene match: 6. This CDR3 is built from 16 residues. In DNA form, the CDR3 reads TGTGCCAGCAGCTTAGGGCTAGCGGGGGGGCGTTATGAGCAGTTCTTC. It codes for CASSLGLAGGRYEQFF.

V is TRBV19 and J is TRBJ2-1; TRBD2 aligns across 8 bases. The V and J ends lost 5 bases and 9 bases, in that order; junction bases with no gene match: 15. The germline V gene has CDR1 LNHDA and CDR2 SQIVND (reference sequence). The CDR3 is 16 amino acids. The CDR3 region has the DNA TGTGCCAGTAGTCCCCAAGCGGGGGCCCGGCCGGGTGAGCAGTTCTTC. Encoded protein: CASSPQAGARPGEQFF.

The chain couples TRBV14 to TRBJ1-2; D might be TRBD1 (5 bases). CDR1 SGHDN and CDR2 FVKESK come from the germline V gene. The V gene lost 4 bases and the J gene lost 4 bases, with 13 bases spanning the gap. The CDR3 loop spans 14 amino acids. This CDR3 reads CASSPSDRFYGYTF. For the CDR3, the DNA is TGTGCCAGCAGCCCGTCCGACAGATTCTATGGCTACACCTTC.

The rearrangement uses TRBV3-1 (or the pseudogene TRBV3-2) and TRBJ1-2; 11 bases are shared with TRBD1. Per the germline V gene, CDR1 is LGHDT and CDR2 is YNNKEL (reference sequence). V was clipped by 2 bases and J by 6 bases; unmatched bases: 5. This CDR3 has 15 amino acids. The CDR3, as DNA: TGTGCCAGCAGCCAAAGGACAGGGGGCCGGGATGGCTACACCTTC. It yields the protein CASSQRTGGRDGYTF.

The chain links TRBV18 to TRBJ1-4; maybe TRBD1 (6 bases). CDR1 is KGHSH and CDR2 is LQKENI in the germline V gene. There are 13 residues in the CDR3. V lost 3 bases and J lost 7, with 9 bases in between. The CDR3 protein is CASSPRGIEKLFF. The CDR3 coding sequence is TGTGCCAGCTCACCGAGGGGGATTGAAAAACTGTTTTTT. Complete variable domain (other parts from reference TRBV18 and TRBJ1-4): NAGVMQNPRHLVRRRGQEARLRCSPMKGHSHVYWYRQLPEEGLKFMVYLQKENIIDESGMPKERFSAEFPKEGPSILRIQQVVRGDSAAYFCASSPRGIEKLFFGSGTQLSVL.

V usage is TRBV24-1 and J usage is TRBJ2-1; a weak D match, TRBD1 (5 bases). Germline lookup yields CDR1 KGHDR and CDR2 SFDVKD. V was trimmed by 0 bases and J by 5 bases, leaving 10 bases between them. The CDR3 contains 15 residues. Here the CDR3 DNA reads TGTGCCACCAGTGATTTGGGCAGGGCCCACAATGAGCAGTTCTTC. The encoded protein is CATSDLGRAHNEQFF.

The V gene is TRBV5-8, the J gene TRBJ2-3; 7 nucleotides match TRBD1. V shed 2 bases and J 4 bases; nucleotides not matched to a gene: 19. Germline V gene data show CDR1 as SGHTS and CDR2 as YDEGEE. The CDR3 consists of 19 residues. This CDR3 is CASSFRAGGKPRSPDTQYF. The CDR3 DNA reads TGTGCCAGCAGCTTCAGGGCAGGGGGAAAACCCAGGTCCCCAGATACGCAGTATTTT.

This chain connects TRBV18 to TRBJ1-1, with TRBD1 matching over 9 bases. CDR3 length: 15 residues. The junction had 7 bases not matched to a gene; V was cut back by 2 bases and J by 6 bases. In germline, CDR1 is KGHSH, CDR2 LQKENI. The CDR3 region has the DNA TGTGCCAGCTCACCAGGGCTCGGGACAGGGCCTGAAGCTTTCTTT. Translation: CASSPGLGTGPEAFF.

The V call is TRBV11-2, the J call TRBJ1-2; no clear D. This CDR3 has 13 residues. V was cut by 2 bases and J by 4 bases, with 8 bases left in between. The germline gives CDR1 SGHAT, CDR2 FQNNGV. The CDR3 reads CASSLTGIYGYTF. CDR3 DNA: TGTGCCAGCAGCTTAACCGGGATCTATGGCTACACCTTC.

The CDR3 DNA reads as TGCGCCAGCTCCCCCACCCCGGGGAGGGGCGGCTACGAGCAGTACTTC. Amino acid sequence: CASSPTPGRGGYEQYF. The V and J genes are TRBV4-1 and TRBJ2-7; 7 nucleotides match TRBD2. This CDR3 is 16 amino acids long. Germline assignment: CDR1 MGHRA and CDR2 YSYEKL. V lost 8 bases and J lost 3; bases outside the gene matches: 16.

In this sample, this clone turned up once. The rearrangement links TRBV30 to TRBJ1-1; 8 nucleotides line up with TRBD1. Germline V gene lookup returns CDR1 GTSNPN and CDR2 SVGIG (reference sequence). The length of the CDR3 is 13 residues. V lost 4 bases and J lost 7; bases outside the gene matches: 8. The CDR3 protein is CAWTPPGGVEAFF. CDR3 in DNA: TGTGCCTGGACCCCCCCAGGGGGCGTTGAAGCTTTCTTT. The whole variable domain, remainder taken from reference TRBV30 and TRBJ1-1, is SQTIHQWPATLVQPVGSPLSLECTVEGTSNPNLYWYRQAAGRGLQLLFYSVGIGQISSEVPQNLSASRPQDRQFILSSKKLLLSDSGFYLCAWTPPGGVEAFFGQGTRLTVV.

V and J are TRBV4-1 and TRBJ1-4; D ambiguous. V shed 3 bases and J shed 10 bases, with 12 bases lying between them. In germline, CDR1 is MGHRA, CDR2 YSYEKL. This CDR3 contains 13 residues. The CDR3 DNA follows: TGCGCCAGCAGCCAGCCGGGGTACGGAAAACTGTTTTTT. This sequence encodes CASSQPGYGKLFF.

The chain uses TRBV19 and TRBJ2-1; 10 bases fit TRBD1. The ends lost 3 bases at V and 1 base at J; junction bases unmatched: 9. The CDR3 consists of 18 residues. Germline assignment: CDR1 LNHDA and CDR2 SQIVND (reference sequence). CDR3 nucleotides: TGTGCCAGTAGTATCCTGACAGGGGGCCGATTGTCCTACAATGAGCAGTTCTTC. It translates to CASSILTGGRLSYNEQFF.

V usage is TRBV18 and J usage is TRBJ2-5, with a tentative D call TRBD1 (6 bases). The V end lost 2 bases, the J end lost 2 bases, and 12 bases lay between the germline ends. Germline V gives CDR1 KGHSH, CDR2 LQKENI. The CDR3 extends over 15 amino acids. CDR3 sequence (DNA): TGTGCCAGCTCACCAACTACAGGGACGCAAGAGACCCAGTACTTC. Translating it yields CASSPTTGTQETQYF.

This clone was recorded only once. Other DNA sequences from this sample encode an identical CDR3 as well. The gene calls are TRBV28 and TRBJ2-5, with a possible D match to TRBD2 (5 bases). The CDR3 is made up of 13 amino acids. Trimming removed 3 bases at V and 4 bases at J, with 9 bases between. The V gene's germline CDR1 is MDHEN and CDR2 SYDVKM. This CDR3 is CASSLAGLETQYF. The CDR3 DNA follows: TGTGCCAGCAGTTTGGCGGGCTTAGAGACCCAGTACTTC.

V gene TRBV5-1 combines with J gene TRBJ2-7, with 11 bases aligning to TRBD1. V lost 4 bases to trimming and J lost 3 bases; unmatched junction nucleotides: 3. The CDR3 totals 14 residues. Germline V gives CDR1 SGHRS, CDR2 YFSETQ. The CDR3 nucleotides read TGCGCCAGCAGCGTGGACAGGGGGCTCTACGAGCAGTACTTC. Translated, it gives CASSVDRGLYEQYF. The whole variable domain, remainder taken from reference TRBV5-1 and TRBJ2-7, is KAGVTQTPRYLIKTRGQQVTLSCSPISGHRSVSWYQQTPGQGLQFLFEYFSETQRNKGNFPGRFSGRQFSNSRSEMNVSTLELGDSALYLCASSVDRGLYEQYFGPGTRLTVT.

CDR3 region: CASGSGQGANNEQFF. The CDR3 nucleotides are TGTGCTAGTGGATCCGGACAGGGGGCAAACAATGAGCAGTTCTTC. This chain links TRBV12-5 with TRBJ2-1; 11 nucleotides agree with TRBD1. V lost 6 bases and J lost 5; bases outside the gene matches: 6. CDR3 size: 15 residues. Germline CDR1 and CDR2: LGHNT and FRNRAP.

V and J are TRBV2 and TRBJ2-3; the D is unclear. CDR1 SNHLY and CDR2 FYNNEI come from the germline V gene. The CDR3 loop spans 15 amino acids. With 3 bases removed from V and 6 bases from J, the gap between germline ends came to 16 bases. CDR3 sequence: CASSDFAASRDTQYF. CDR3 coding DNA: TGTGCCAGCAGTGATTTCGCAGCCTCCAGGGATACGCAGTATTTT.

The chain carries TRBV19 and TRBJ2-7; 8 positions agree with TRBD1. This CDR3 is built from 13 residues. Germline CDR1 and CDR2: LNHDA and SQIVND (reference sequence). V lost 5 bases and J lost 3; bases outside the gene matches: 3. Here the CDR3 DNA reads TGTGCCAGTAGTGTCGACAGGGGCTACGAGCAGTACTTC. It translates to CASSVDRGYEQYF.

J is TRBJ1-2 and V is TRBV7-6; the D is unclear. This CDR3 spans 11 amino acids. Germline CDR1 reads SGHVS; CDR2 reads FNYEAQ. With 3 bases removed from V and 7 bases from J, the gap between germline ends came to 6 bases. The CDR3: CASSFGGGYTF. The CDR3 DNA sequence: TGTGCCAGCAGCTTTGGAGGTGGCTACACCTTC.

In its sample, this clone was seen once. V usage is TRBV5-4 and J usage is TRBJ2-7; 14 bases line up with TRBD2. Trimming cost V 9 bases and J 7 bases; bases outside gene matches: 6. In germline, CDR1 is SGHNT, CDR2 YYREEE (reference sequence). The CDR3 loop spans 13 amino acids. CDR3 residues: CAIGTSGGREQYF. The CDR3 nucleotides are TGTGCCATTGGGACTAGCGGGGGACGGGAGCAGTACTTC.

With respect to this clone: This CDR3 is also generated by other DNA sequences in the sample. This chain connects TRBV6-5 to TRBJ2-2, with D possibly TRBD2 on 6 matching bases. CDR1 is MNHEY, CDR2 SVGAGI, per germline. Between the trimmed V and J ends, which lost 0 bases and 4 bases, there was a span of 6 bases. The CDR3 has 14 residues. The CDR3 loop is CASSYSGGTGELFF. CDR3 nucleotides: TGTGCCAGCAGTTACTCGGGGGGCACCGGGGAGCTGTTTTTT.

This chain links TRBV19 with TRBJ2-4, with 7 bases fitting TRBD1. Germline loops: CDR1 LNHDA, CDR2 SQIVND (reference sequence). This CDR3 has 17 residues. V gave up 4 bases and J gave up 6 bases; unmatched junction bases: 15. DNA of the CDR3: TGTGCCAGTAGTAAGGGTGCCCCCCGGGACAGAGGAAACATTCAGTACTTC. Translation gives CASSKGAPRDRGNIQYF.

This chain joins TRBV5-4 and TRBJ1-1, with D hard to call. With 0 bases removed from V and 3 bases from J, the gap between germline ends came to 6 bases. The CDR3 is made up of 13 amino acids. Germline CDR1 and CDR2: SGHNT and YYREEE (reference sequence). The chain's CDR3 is CASSLVSDTEAFF. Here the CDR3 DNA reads TGTGCCAGCAGCTTGGTGTCCGACACTGAAGCTTTCTTT.

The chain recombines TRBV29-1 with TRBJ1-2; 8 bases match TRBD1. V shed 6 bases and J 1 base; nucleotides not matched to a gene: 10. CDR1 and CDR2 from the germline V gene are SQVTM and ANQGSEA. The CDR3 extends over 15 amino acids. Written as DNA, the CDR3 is TGCAGCGTAATCCTACCGGGACAGGATAACTATGGCTACACCTTC. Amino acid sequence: CSVILPGQDNYGYTF.

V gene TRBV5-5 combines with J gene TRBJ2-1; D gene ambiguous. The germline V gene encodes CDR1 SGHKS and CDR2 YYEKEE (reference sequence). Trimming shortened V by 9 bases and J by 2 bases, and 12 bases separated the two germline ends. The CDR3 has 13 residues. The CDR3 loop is CATGPGTYNEQFF. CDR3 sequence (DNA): TGTGCCACTGGTCCGGGTACCTACAATGAGCAGTTCTTC.

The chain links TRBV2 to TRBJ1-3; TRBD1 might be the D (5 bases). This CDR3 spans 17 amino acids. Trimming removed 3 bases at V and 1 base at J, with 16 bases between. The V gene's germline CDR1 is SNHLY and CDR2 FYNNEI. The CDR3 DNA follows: TGTGCCAGCAGTGACGGGCAGGGAATCTTATCTGGAAACACCATATATTTT. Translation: CASSDGQGILSGNTIYF.

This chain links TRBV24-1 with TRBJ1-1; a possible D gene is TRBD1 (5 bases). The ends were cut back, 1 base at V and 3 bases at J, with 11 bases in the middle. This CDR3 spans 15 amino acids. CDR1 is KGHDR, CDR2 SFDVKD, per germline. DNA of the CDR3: TGTGCCACCAGTGATTTAAAGGGGCCGGACACTGAAGCTTTCTTT. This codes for CATSDLKGPDTEAFF.

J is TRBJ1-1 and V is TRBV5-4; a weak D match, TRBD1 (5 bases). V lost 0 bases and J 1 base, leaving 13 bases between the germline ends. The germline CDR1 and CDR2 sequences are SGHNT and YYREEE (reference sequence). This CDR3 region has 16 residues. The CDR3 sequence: CASSLVVRESNTEAFF. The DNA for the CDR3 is TGTGCCAGCAGCTTGGTAGTCAGGGAATCGAACACTGAAGCTTTCTTT. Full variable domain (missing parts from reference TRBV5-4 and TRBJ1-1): ETGVTQSPTHLIKTRGQQVTLRCSSQSGHNTVSWYQQALGQGPQFIFQYYREEENGRGNFPPRFSGLQFPNYSSELNVNALELDDSALYLCASSLVVRESNTEAFFGQGTRLTVV.

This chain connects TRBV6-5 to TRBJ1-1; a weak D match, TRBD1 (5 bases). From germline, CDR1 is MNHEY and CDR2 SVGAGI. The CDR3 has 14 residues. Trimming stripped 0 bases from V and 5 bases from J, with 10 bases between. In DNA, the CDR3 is TGTGCCAGCAGTTACTCGCAGGGTCGTACTGAAGCTTTCTTT. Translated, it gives CASSYSQGRTEAFF.

The CDR3 nucleotides read TGTGCCAGCCAGGGAGGGGGGCGGAACACTGAAGCTTTCTTT. The encoded protein is CASQGGGRNTEAFF. This chain links TRBV28 with TRBJ1-1; perhaps TRBD1 as D (6 bases). Between the trimmed V and J ends, which lost 8 bases and 1 base, there was a span of 14 bases. Germline values: CDR1 MDHEN, CDR2 SYDVKM. This CDR3 is 14 amino acids long.

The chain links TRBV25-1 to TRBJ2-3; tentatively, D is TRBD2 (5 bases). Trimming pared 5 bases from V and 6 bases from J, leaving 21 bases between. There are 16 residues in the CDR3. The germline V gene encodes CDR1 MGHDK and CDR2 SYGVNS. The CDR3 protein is CASSNRRAAGLDTQYF. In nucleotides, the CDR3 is TGTGCCAGCAGTAACCGTAGGGCAGCAGGACTCGATACGCAGTATTTT.